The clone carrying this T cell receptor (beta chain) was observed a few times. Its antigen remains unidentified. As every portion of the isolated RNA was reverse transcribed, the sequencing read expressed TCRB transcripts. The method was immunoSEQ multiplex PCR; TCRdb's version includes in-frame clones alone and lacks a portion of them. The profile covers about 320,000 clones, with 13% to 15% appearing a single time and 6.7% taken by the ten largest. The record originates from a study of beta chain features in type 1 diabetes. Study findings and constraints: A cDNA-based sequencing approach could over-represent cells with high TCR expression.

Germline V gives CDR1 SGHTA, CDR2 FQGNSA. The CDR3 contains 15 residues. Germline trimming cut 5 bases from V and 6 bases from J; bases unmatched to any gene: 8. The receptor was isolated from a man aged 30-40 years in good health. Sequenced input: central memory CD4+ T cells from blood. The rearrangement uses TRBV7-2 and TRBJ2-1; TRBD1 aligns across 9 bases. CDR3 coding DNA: TGTGCCAGCAGCCTGCTTGGGACAGGGCCCAATGAGCAGTTCTTC. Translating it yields CASSLLGTGPNEQFF.